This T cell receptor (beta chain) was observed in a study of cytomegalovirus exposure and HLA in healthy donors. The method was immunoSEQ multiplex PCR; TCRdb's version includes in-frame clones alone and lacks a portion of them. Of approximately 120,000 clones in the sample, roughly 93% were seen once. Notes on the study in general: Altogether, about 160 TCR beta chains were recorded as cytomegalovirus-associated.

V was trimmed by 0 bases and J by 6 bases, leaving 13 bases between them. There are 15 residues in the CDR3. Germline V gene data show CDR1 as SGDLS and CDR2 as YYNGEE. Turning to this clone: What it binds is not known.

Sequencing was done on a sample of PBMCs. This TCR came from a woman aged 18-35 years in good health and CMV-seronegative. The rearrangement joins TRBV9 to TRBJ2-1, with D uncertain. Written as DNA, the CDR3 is TGTGCCAGCAGCGTAGCCCTAGTTGCGTTCAATGAGCAGTTCTTC. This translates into CASSVALVAFNEQFF.